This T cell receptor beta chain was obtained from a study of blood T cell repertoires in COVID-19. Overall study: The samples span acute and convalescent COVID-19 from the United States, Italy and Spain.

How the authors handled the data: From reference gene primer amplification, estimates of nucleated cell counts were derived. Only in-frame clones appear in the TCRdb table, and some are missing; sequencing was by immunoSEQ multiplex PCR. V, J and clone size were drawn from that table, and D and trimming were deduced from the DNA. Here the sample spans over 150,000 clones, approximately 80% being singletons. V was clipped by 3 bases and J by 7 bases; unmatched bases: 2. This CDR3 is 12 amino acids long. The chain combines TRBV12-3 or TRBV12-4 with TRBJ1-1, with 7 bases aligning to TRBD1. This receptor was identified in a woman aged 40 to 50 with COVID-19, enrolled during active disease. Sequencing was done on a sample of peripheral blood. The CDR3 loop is CASSFRGVEAFF. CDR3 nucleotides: TGTGCCAGCAGTTTCAGGGGGGTTGAAGCTTTCTTT.